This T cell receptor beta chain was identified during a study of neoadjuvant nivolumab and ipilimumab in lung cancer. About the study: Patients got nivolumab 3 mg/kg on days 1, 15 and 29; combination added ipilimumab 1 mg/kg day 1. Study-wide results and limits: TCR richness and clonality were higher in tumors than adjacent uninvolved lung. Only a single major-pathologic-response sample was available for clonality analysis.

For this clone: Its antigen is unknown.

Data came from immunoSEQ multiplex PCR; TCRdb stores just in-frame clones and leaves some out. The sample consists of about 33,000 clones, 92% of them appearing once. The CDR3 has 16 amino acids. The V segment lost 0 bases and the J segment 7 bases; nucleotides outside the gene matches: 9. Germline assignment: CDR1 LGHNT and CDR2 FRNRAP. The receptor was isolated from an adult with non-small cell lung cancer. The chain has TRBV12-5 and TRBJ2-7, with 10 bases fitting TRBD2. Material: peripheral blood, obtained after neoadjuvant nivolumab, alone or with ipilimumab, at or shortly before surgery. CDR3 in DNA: TGTGCTAGTGGTTTGGTACGAAGCGGGAGGGCAGAAGAGCAGTACTTC. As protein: CASGLVRSGRAEEQYF.